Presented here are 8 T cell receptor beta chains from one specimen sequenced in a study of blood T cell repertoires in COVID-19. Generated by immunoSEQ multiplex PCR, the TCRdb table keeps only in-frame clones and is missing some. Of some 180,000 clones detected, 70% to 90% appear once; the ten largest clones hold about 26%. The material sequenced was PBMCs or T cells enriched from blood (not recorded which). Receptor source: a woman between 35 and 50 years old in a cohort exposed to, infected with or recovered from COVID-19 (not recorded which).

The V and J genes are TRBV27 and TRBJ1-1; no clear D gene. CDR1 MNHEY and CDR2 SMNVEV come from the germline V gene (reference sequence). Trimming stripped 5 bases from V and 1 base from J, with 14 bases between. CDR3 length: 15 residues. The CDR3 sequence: CASSLRSGENTEAFF. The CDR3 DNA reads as TGTGCCAGCAGTCTTCGAAGCGGCGAGAACACTGAAGCTTTCTTT.

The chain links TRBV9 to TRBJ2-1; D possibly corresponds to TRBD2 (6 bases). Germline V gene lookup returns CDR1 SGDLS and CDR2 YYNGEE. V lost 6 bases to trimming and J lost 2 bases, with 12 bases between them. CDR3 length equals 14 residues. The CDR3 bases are TGTGCCAGCACCGGGAGAGGGGCCTACAATGAGCAGTTCTTC. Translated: CASTGRGAYNEQFF.

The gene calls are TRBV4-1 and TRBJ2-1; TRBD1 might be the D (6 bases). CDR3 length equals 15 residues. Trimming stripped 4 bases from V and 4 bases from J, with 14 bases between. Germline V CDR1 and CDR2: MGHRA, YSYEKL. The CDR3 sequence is CASSLETGFYNEQFF. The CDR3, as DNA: TGCGCCAGCAGCCTAGAGACAGGCTTTTACAATGAGCAGTTCTTC.

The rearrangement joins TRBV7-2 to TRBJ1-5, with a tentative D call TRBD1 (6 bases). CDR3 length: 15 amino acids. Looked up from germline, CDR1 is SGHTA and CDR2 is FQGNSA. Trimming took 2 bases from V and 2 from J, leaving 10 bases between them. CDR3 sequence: CASSLTGTGNQPQHF. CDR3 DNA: TGTGCCAGCAGCTTAACAGGGACGGGCAATCAGCCCCAGCATTTT.

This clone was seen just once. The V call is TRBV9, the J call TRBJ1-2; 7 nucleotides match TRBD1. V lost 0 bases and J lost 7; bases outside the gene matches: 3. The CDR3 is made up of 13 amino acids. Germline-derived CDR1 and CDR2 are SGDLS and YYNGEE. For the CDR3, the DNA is TGTGCCAGCAGCGTAGAACAGGGGTTTGGCTACACCTTC. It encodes CASSVEQGFGYTF.

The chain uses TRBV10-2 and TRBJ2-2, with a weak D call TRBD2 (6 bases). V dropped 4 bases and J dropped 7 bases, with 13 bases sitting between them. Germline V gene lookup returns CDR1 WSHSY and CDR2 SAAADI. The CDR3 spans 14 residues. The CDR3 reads CASSVSFGGGELFF. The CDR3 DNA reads TGCGCCAGCAGTGTATCCTTCGGGGGCGGGGAGCTGTTTTTT.

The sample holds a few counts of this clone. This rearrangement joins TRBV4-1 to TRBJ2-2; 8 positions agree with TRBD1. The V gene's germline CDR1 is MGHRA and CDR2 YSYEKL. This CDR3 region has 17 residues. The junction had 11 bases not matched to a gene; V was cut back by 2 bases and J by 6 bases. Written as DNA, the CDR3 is TGCGCCAGCAGCCAATACGCTGGGACAGGAGTCCCCGGGGAGCTGTTTTTT. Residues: CASSQYAGTGVPGELFF.

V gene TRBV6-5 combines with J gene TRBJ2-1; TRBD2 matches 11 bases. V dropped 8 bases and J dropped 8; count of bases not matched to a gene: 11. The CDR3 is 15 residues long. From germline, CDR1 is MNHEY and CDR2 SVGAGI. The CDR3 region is CASLPISGGADEQFF. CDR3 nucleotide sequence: TGTGCCAGCCTTCCGATTAGCGGGGGGGCCGATGAGCAGTTCTTC.